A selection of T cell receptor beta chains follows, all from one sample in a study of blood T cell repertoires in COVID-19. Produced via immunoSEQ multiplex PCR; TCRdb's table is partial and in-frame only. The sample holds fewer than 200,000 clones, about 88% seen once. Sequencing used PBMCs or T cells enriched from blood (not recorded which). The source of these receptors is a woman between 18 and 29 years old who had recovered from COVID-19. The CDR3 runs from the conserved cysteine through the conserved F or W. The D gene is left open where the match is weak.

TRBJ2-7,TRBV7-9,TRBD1,CASSIQGARILYEQYF
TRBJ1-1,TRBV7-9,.,CASSAGGGFAEAFF
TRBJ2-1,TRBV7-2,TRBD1,CASSLDRVGEQFF
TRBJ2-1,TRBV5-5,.,CASSVAGGSEQFF
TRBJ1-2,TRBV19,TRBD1,CASRRGQGVDYGYTF
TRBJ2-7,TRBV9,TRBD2,CASSVGGGGSYEQYF
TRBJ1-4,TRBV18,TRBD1,CASSPGRGQEKLFF
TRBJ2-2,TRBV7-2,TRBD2,CASRGASGRFDTGELFF
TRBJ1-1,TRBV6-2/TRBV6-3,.,CASSRTENTEAFF
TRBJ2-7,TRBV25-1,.,CASSAQSRAYEQYF
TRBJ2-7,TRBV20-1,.,CSDIPEQYF
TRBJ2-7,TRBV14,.,CASSQVQGLYEQYF
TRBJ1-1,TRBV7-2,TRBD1,CASSLTRTGGTEAFF
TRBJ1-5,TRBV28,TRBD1,CASRRGQTNQPQHF
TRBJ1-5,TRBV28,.,CAAGGQPQHF
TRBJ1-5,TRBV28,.,CASSSVDGTQHF
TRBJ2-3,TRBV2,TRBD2,CASSEKASGRDTQYF
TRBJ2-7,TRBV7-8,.,CASSRGREQYF
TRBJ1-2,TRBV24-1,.,CATSDPGSPPNYGYTF
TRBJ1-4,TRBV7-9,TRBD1,CASSLGTGEREKLFF
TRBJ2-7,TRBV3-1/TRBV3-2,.,CASSQAHPTVSYEQYF
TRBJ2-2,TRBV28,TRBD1,CASSLAGTGAGELFF
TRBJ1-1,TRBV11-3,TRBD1,CASSSDRVNTEAFF
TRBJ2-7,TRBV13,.,CASSLVVAAYEQYF
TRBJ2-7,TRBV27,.,CASSFGNRETAYEQYF
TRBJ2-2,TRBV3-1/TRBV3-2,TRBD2,CASSHGLAGGANTGELFF
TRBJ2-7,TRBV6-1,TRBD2,CASSEETGGRGEQYF
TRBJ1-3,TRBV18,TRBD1,CASRGQAFSGNTIYF
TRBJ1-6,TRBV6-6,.,CASSITGSNSPLHF
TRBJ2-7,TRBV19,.,CARPLPQTGKYLYAYEQYF
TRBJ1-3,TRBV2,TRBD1,CASNGGTGVGNTIYF
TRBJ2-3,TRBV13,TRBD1,CASRYRDREQYF
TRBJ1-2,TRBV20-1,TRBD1,CGGQPLYGYTF
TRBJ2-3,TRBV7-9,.,CASGLLPEGDTDTQYF
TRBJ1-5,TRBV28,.,CASSFQRTPGGTQHF
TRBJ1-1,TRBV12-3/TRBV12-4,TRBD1,CASSFGQDWEPFF
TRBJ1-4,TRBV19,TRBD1,CASKRTGKNEKLFF
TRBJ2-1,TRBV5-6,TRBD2,CASSFVGGGRSYNEQFF
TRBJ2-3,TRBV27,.,CASSPLPTGHTDTQYF
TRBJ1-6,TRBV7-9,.,CASSTHSPFNSPLHF
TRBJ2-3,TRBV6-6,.,CASNVGPTTDTQYF
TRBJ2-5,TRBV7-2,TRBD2,CASSLVAGVQETQYF
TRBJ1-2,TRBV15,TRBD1,CATSRGGTGELGGYTF
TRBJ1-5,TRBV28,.,CASSEGVGQPQHF
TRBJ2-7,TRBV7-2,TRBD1,CASSAQGTGGEQYF
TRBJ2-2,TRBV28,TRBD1,CASKGTAPHGELFF
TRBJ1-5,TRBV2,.,CASSDFDPGQPQHF
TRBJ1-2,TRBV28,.,CASSPLPGGVYGYTF
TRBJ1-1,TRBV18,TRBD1,CASSPDRAWNTEAFF
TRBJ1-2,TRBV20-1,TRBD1,CSASRDRATYGYTF